This TCR beta chain was recorded in a study of human T cells and chemical hapten exposure. Across the whole study: 0.01% DPC was applied to the upper back in patch tests, which were read at 6 days.

V lost 8 bases and J lost 5; bases outside the gene matches: 4. This CDR3 contains 13 residues. Time point in this sample: pre-sensitization, week 0. The treatment is: therapeutic diphenylcyclopropenone sensitization with weekly scalp DPC. Sequencing started from total RNA isolated from unfractionated whole blood. There are a few counts of this clonotype. Its antigen is not identified. TCRdb analysed the RACE reads with MiXCR anew, one entry per CDR3 protein. The data hold about 55,000 distinct CDR3 sequences, with 9.5% to 10% observed a single time. Study-level results: The donor cohort had alopecia, so its immune response may not match that of healthy people.

The input for sequencing was whole blood, taken in connection with sensitization to the hapten diphenylcyclopropenone (DPC). This chain links TRBV12-3 or TRBV12-4 with TRBJ2-1; 9 nucleotides line up with TRBD2. This clonotype was obtained from a woman in her twenties or thirties with alopecia areata. Some clones in this sample may be carry-over from other donors' samples. This CDR3 reads CASRTSVDNEQFF. As DNA, the CDR3 is TGTGCCAGCCGGACTAGCGTTGACAATGAGCAGTTCTTC.